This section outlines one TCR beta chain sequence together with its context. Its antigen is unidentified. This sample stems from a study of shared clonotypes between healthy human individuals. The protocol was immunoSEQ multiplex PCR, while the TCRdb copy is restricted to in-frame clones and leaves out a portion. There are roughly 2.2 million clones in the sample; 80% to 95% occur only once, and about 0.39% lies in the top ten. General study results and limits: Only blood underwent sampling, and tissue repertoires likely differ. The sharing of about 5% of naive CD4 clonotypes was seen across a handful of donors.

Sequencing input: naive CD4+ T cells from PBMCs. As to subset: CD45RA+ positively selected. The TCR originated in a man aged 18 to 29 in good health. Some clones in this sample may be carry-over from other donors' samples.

CDR3 in amino acids: CSARSRDTQYF. DNA for the CDR3: TGCAGTGCTAGGTCGAGAGATACGCAGTATTTT. The rearrangement uses TRBV20-1 and TRBJ2-3, with no clear D. CDR3 length equals 11 residues. Trimming stripped 3 bases from V and 5 bases from J, with 6 bases between. The germline gives CDR1 DFQATT, CDR2 SNEGSKA (reference sequence).